One T cell receptor beta chain is described in this entry. In germline, CDR1 is MNHEY, CDR2 SMNVEV (reference sequence). Trimming cost V 3 bases and J 7 bases, with 16 bases left between them. This CDR3 is 15 amino acids long. The source of the sample is a study of blood T cell repertoires in COVID-19. Individuals drawn from under 30 US areas were about 18 to 95 years old. Shortly before study entry, within 2 weeks, exposed participants had met a COVID-19 case. Data came from immunoSEQ multiplex PCR; TCRdb stores just in-frame clones and leaves some out. The sample contains around 340,000 clones, about nine tenths of which appear only once.

The specimen sequenced was PBMCs or T cells enriched from blood (not recorded which). The clonotype comes from a woman aged 25-40 years who had been exposed to COVID-19. The chain employs TRBV27 and TRBJ2-1, with D possibly matching TRBD2 (5 bases). CDR3 DNA sequence: TGTGCCAGCAGTTTCCTAGCTGACTGGGGAAATGAGCAGTTCTTC. Translated, it gives CASSFLADWGNEQFF.